The rows below give T cell receptor beta chains drawn from one sample of a study of cytomegalovirus exposure and HLA in healthy donors. Measured with immunoSEQ multiplex PCR; TCRdb has only the in-frame clones, and not every one. The sample has about 110,000 clones, about four fifths seen once; the top ten hold about 6.1%. Sequencing used PBMCs. All receptors come from a woman aged 50 to 60 in good health and CMV-seropositive. CDR3s include the opening cysteine and the closing phenylalanine or tryptophan. D genes are given only for firm matches. Expanded clones are given a class, and other clones once, few, many or no size at all.

d_call	cdr3_length	j_call	v_call	clone_size	cdr3_aa	cdr3_nt
TRBD2	17	TRBJ2-1	TRBV15	.	CATSRDTGTSGYNEQFF	TGTGCCACCAGCAGAGATACCGGGACTAGCGGCTACAATGAGCAGTTCTTC
.	16	TRBJ1-5	TRBV7-2	.	CASSSYPEAGRQPQHF	TGTGCCAGCAGCTCATACCCCGAAGCAGGGCGACAGCCCCAGCATTTT
.	15	TRBJ1-1	TRBV7-8	.	CASSTSIQGTSAAFF	TGTGCCAGCAGCACGAGTATACAGGGAACGAGTGCAGCTTTCTTT
TRBD1	15	TRBJ2-7	TRBV6-5	few	CASRNTGQAFYEQYF	TGTGCCAGCAGGAATACGGGACAGGCATTCTACGAGCAGTACTTC
TRBD1	21	TRBJ2-7	TRBV2	.	CASTAGQGVGDRWGSSYEQYF	TGTGCCAGCACCGCCGGACAGGGGGTGGGGGATCGTTGGGGGTCCTCCTACGAGCAGTACTTC
.	15	TRBJ2-1	TRBV5-1	.	CASSLRESSYNEQFF	TGCGCCAGCAGCTTGCGGGAGAGCTCCTACAATGAGCAGTTCTTC
.	15	TRBJ1-6	TRBV27	.	CASSLSSGVGSPLHF	TGTGCCAGCAGTTTATCTTCCGGGGTTGGATCACCCCTCCACTTT
.	12	TRBJ1-2	TRBV28	.	CASSFRSYGYTF	TGTGCCAGCAGTTTCCGGAGCTATGGCTACACCTTC
.	12	TRBJ1-5	TRBV19	.	CASKEAHAPQHF	TGTGCCAGTAAAGAGGCGCACGCGCCCCAGCATTTT
.	13	TRBJ1-2	TRBV6-1	.	CASSEAGLYGYTF	TGTGCCAGCAGTGAAGCGGGGCTATATGGCTACACCTTC
TRBD1	17	TRBJ2-7	TRBV11-2	.	CASSSSRHRGPTYEQYF	TGTGCCAGCAGCTCCTCACGCCACAGGGGCCCTACCTACGAGCAGTACTTC
TRBD1	18	TRBJ1-3	TRBV4-3	.	CASSQGWDSLSSGNTIYF	TGCGCCAGCAGCCAAGGATGGGACAGCTTGAGCTCTGGAAACACCATATATTTT
TRBD1	15	TRBJ1-1	TRBV7-6	.	CASSPSGQLNTEAFF	TGTGCCAGCAGCCCCTCGGGACAGTTGAACACTGAAGCTTTCTTT
TRBD1	17	TRBJ1-5	TRBV7-2	.	CASSLVTGDGSNQPQHF	TGTGCCAGCAGCTTGGTAACAGGGGACGGAAGCAATCAGCCCCAGCATTTT
TRBD1	17	TRBJ1-1	TRBV19	.	CASSPGLFDRGPTEAFF	TGTGCCAGTAGTCCAGGTCTCTTCGACAGGGGGCCTACTGAAGCTTTCTTT
.	15	TRBJ1-2	TRBV9	.	CASSVGRQTQGGYTF	TGTGCCAGCAGCGTAGGCCGACAGACCCAGGGAGGCTACACCTTC
TRBD1	17	TRBJ1-1	TRBV5-1	.	CASSLAGTGVMNTEAFF	TGCGCCAGCAGCTTAGCCGGGACAGGGGTTATGAACACTGAAGCTTTCTTT
TRBD1	12	TRBJ2-7	TRBV6-6	.	CASGQGNNEQYF	TGTGCCAGTGGACAGGGTAACAACGAGCAGTACTTC
.	15	TRBJ2-7	TRBV30	.	CAWSVARGGIYEQYF	TGTGCCTGGAGTGTAGCCCGCGGGGGCATCTACGAGCAGTACTTC
.	14	TRBJ2-7	TRBV5-5	.	CASSLDRLAYEQYF	TGTGCCAGCAGCTTGGACAGATTAGCCTACGAGCAGTACTTC
.	13	TRBJ2-7	TRBV7-8	.	CASSTGQTYEQYF	TGTGCCAGCAGCACCGGACAGACCTACGAGCAGTACTTC
TRBD1	15	TRBJ2-7	TRBV9	.	CASSSGTGLSYEQYF	TGTGCCAGCAGCTCAGGGACAGGGCTTTCCTACGAGCAGTACTTC
TRBD1	17	TRBJ1-2	TRBV14	few	CASSQGQGALTGYGYTF	TGTGCCAGCAGCCAGGGGCAGGGGGCCCTCACTGGGTATGGCTACACCTTC
TRBD1	12	TRBJ2-1	TRBV29-1	few	CSVRQGSNEQFF	TGCAGCGTCCGACAGGGGTCCAATGAGCAGTTCTTC
TRBD2	15	TRBJ2-3	TRBV7-3	.	CASSLSPGGAATQYF	TGTGCCAGCAGCTTATCGCCCGGGGGGGCGGCAACGCAGTATTTT
TRBD1	14	TRBJ2-7	TRBV7-3	.	CASSLGQIPYEQYF	TGTGCCAGCAGCTTGGGACAGATCCCGTACGAGCAGTACTTC
TRBD1	15	TRBJ1-2	TRBV5-6	.	CASSFRDRPNYGYTF	TGTGCCAGCAGCTTCCGGGACAGACCTAACTATGGCTACACCTTC
.	15	TRBJ2-7	TRBV19	.	CASSKGLLSSYEQYF	TGTGCCAGTAGTAAAGGACTCCTGAGCTCCTACGAGCAGTACTTC
.	15	TRBJ1-1	TRBV11-3	.	CASSLGGDIITEAFF	TGTGCCAGCAGCTTAGGCGGAGATATTATCACTGAAGCTTTCTTT
.	15	TRBJ1-2	TRBV7-9	.	CASSLLAEGNYGYTF	TGTGCCAGCAGCTTACTGGCGGAGGGTAACTATGGCTACACCTTC
.	17	TRBJ2-7	TRBV7-9	.	CSSSPAPGGQAIYEQYF	TGTTCCAGCAGCCCAGCACCTGGGGGACAAGCAATCTACGAGCAGTACTTC
TRBD1	19	TRBJ2-6	TRBV5-8	many	CASSSTRDRGLSGANVLTF	TGTGCCAGCAGCTCAACAAGGGACAGGGGACTGTCTGGGGCCAACGTCCTGACTTTC
TRBD2	14	TRBJ2-3	TRBV7-9	.	CASSFSGGTDTQYF	TGTGCCAGCAGCTTTAGCGGGGGCACAGATACGCAGTATTTT
.	16	TRBJ2-7	TRBV5-5	.	CASSLTVSVRSYEQYF	TGTGCCAGCAGCTTGACAGTCTCAGTCAGATCCTACGAGCAGTACTTC
TRBD2	17	TRBJ2-7	TRBV7-8	.	CASSLRGVAGGTYEQYF	TGTGCCAGCAGCTTGAGGGGAGTAGCGGGGGGAACCTACGAGCAGTACTTC
.	11	TRBJ2-7	TRBV2	.	CASVSSYEQYF	TGTGCCAGCGTTAGCTCCTACGAGCAGTACTTC
.	14	TRBJ1-2	TRBV6-5	.	CASSRQRWGYGYTF	TGTGCCAGCAGTCGACAGAGGTGGGGCTATGGCTACACCTTC
.	15	TRBJ1-6	TRBV9	.	CASSVTGFRNSPLHF	TGTGCCAGCAGCGTAACAGGGTTTCGGAATTCACCCCTCCACTTT
.	13	TRBJ1-5	TRBV19	.	CASSIRGNQPQHF	TGTGCCAGTAGTATACGGGGTAATCAGCCCCAGCATTTT
.	13	TRBJ1-5	TRBV10-3	.	CAISENSYQPQHF	TGTGCCATCAGTGAGAACAGTTACCAGCCCCAGCATTTT
.	14	TRBJ1-4	TRBV5-1	.	CASSLAGVKEKLFF	TGCGCCAGCAGCTTGGCCGGGGTTAAGGAAAAACTGTTTTTT
.	12	TRBJ2-7	TRBV6-6	.	CASSTPTEGQYF	TGTGCCAGCAGTACCCCGACAGAAGGGCAGTACTTC
TRBD2	15	TRBJ2-1	TRBV6-6	.	CASRILAGGHDEQFF	TGTGCCAGCAGAATACTAGCGGGGGGCCACGATGAGCAGTTCTTC
TRBD2	17	TRBJ2-1	TRBV11-2	few	CASRRTSGGDTYNEQFF	TGTGCCTCCAGGAGGACTAGCGGGGGGGATACCTACAATGAGCAGTTCTTC
TRBD1	17	TRBJ1-2	TRBV27	.	CASSLLGGQAANYGYTF	TGTGCCAGCAGTTTATTAGGGGGACAGGCAGCTAACTATGGCTACACCTTC
.	16	TRBJ1-1	TRBV25-1	.	CASSEWLAAGDTEAFF	TGTGCCAGCAGTGAATGGTTGGCAGCGGGTGACACTGAAGCTTTCTTT
.	14	TRBJ1-2	TRBV28	.	CASSTPSTFYGYTF	TGTGCCAGCAGTACCCCCTCGACTTTCTATGGCTACACCTTC
.	13	TRBJ2-1	TRBV7-3	.	CASSLTVYNEQFF	TGTGCCAGCAGCTTAACCGTATACAATGAGCAGTTCTTC
.	14	TRBJ2-7	TRBV7-6	few	CASSLEVASSEQYF	TGTGCCAGCAGCTTAGAGGTAGCCTCTAGCGAGCAGTACTTC
.	11	TRBJ2-1	TRBV6-6	.	CASRTTGEQFF	TGTGCCAGCAGGACCACGGGTGAGCAGTTCTTC
TRBD2	16	TRBJ2-3	TRBV9	.	CASSVTSGGAIDTQYF	TGTGCCAGCAGCGTGACTAGCGGGGGGGCTATAGATACGCAGTATTTT